This T cell receptor (beta chain) was found in a study of cytomegalovirus exposure and HLA in healthy donors. Study-level information: Roughly 80 million unique TCRs from HLA-typed donors made up an early data release.

Concerning this clone itself: Its antigen is still unknown.

Vbeta (60) and Jbeta (13) primers were used in the PCR. Libraries were prepared by immunoSEQ multiplex PCR; TCRdb keeps only in-frame clonotypes and omits some of them. The sample has about 120,000 clones; about 78% are singletons. Germline V gene data show CDR1 as SGHVS and CDR2 as FNYEAQ. The germline V and J ends were trimmed by 6 bases and 0 bases, with 9 bases remaining between them. This CDR3 comprises 14 residues. Findings of the study overall: 16,951 TCR beta sequences were associated with HLA alleles at 0.05 false discovery rate in a later analysis. Diagnosis of cytomegalovirus status made by the classifier reportedly showed high specificity and sensitivity. A later analysis showed TCR association rates differing by HLA locus, peaking at DRB1 and lowest at HLA-C.

The TCR comes from a woman aged 35 to 49 in good health and CMV-seropositive. The source material was PBMCs. This chain connects TRBV7-6 to TRBJ2-1; a possible D gene is TRBD2 (5 bases). In nucleotides, the CDR3 is TGTGCCAGCAGGTCGGGGAGCTCCTACAATGAGCAGTTCTTC. Translated: CASRSGSSYNEQFF.